This TCR beta chain is from a study of B cell selection in AIRE deficiency. This CDR3 comprises 12 residues. V lost 4 bases to trimming and J lost 5 bases, with 9 bases between them. The germline V gene has CDR1 SGHRS and CDR2 YFSETQ. This clone came up a few times. The regulatory T cell sort gate was CD4+CD25hiCD127low/negative. Using immunoSEQ multiplex PCR, the repertoire was profiled, and TCRdb retains in-frame clones only, with some absent. The data show fewer than 25,000 clones, 85% to 95% seen once. The source is a human donor in good health. The chain links TRBV5-1 to TRBJ1-1; D is unclear. Sequenced material: CD4+CD25+ Tregs sorted from PBMCs. The CDR3 reads CASSPRGTEAFF. The CDR3 DNA reads as TGCGCCAGCAGCCCGCGAGGGACTGAAGCTTTCTTT.